The 7 T cell receptor beta chains reported below all come from one sample, sequenced in a study of T cell repertoires in cytomegalovirus infection. No antigen is known for these receptors. A single record per CDR3 protein comes from TCRdb applying MiXCR to the reads. This sample has 60,000 to 85,000 distinct CDR3 sequences, with approximately 22% found just once. The sequencing input was PBMCs, sequenced either directly or after in vitro stimulation (not recorded which). The receptor source for this set is a human donor in good health (CMV status not recorded). Some clones in this sample may be carry-over from other donors' samples.

This clonotype appeared many times. The gene calls are TRBV10-3 and TRBJ2-7, with 11 bases matching TRBD2. Trimming removed 7 bases from V and 4 bases from J; junction bases left unmatched: 6. The length of the CDR3 is 14 residues. Germline V CDR1 and CDR2: ENHRY, SYGVKD. CDR3 sequence (DNA): TGTGCCATCACCAGGACTAGCGGGCCTTACGAGCAGTACTTC. This translates into CAITRTSGPYEQYF.

This clonotype was found a few times. The gene calls are TRBV11-3 and TRBJ2-1; 8 bases are a match to TRBD1. The CDR3 sequence is 18 residues long. V lost 0 bases to trimming and J lost 0 bases; unmatched junction nucleotides: 7. Germline V gives CDR1 SGHNT, CDR2 YENEEA. In DNA form, the CDR3 reads TGTGCCAGCAGCTTAGAGGGGACAGGTCGGGACTCCTACAATGAGCAGTTCTTC. Its translation: CASSLEGTGRDSYNEQFF.

In this sample, this clonotype turned up many times. The chain's CDR3 is CASSPGPMETQYF. CDR3 coding DNA: TGTGCCAGCAGCCCTGGACCCATGGAGACCCAGTACTTC. The chain combines TRBV7-2 with TRBJ2-5; D gene unclear. Germline loops: CDR1 SGHTA, CDR2 FQGNSA. The ends were cut back, 5 bases at V and 5 bases at J, with 12 bases in the middle. This CDR3 is built from 13 residues.

The rearrangement uses TRBV7-3 and TRBJ2-1; 7 bases line up with TRBD2. V lost 5 bases and J lost 7; bases outside the gene matches: 11. This CDR3 has 15 amino acids. CDR1 is SGHTA, CDR2 FQGTGA, per germline. CDR3 sequence: CASSPTSSSFNEQFF. For the CDR3, the DNA is TGTGCCAGCAGCCCGACTAGCTCCTCCTTTAATGAGCAGTTCTTC.

The V and J genes are TRBV7-6 and TRBJ2-1; 13 bases match TRBD2. There are 16 residues in the CDR3. Germline lookup yields CDR1 SGHVS and CDR2 FNYEAQ. Losses at the gene ends were 5 bases for V and 7 bases for J; bases not matched to a gene: 8. DNA of the CDR3: TGTGCCAGCAGCCCCGGACTAGCGGGAGTTCTGAATGAGCAGTTCTTC. Its protein product is CASSPGLAGVLNEQFF.

Only a few counts were recorded for this clonotype. The rearrangement links TRBV10-1 to TRBJ2-1, with D tentatively TRBD2 (6 bases). The CDR3 loop spans 17 amino acids. Deletions cut 5 bases from V and 7 bases from J, with 24 bases between. Germline V gene lookup returns CDR1 WNHNN and CDR2 SYGVQD (reference sequence). The DNA for the CDR3 is TGCGCCAGCAGTACTCAGACCCTCCGGGACTCTGGGAATGAGCAGTTCTTC. Its translation is CASSTQTLRDSGNEQFF.

This clonotype was detected many times. The gene calls are TRBV7-2 and TRBJ2-5; the D is unclear. CDR1 SGHTA and CDR2 FQGNSA come from the germline V gene. V lost 0 bases to trimming and J lost 5 bases, with 4 bases between them. CDR3 length: 12 residues. The CDR3 here is CASSLAVETQYF. CDR3 nucleotides: TGTGCCAGCAGCTTAGCAGTGGAGACCCAGTACTTC. Full variable domain (remainder filled in from reference TRBV7-2 and TRBJ2-5): GAGVSQSPSNKVTEKGKDVELRCDPISGHTALYWYRQSLGQGLEFLIYFQGNSAPDKSGLPSDRFSAERTGGSVSTLTIQRTQQEDSAVYLCASSLAVETQYFGPGTRLLVL.